A selection of T cell receptor beta chains follows, all from one sample in a study of PD-1 blockade in classical Hodgkin lymphoma. The method was immunoSEQ multiplex PCR; TCRdb's version includes in-frame clones alone and lacks a portion of them. The repertoire holds around 15,000 clones, with around 92% as singletons. Material: CD4+ T cells from blood. These receptors all stem from a human donor with classical Hodgkin lymphoma. Each CDR3 is given without its conserved first and last residue. Each record gives: clone size, V gene, CDR3 protein. The size of a clone is reported for some rows only, either as once, few or many, or as a class for expanded clones.

clone size: NA
V gene: TRBV28
CDR3 protein: ASTGGLAVYEQY

clone size: NA
V gene: TRBV7-2
CDR3 protein: ASSLVARGQPQH

clone size: once
V gene: TRBV27
CDR3 protein: ASSSGSWSGELF

clone size: NA
V gene: TRBV2
CDR3 protein: ASRRQGQETQY

clone size: NA
V gene: TRBV18
CDR3 protein: ASSPVPGANVLT

clone size: once
V gene: TRBV11-3
CDR3 protein: ASSPERINEQF

clone size: NA
V gene: TRBV25-1
CDR3 protein: ASSGDSGPYEQY

clone size: NA
V gene: TRBV9
CDR3 protein: ASSVGQRTSPEEQF

clone size: NA
V gene: TRBV5-1
CDR3 protein: ASSLGGTFDNEQF

clone size: NA
V gene: TRBV13
CDR3 protein: ASSVRGSPYEQY

clone size: NA
V gene: TRBV2
CDR3 protein: ASRGGRTSNQPQH

clone size: NA
V gene: TRBV25-1
CDR3 protein: ASSPRQGRRDEQF

clone size: NA
V gene: TRBV7-9
CDR3 protein: ASSLEANSYEQY

clone size: NA
V gene: TRBV27
CDR3 protein: ASTRKTGGGYGYT

clone size: NA
V gene: TRBV7-3
CDR3 protein: ASSWGRNTGELF

clone size: NA
V gene: TRBV18
CDR3 protein: ASSPTDWSGEQF

clone size: NA
V gene: TRBV14
CDR3 protein: ASSQGAVAFSYNEQF

clone size: NA
V gene: TRBV27
CDR3 protein: ASSLRSLSHYEQY

clone size: NA
V gene: TRBV11-2
CDR3 protein: ASSDRTRYGYT

clone size: NA
V gene: TRBV7-9
CDR3 protein: ASSRRSGRGYNEQF

clone size: NA
V gene: TRBV6-1
CDR3 protein: ASIDSIIQPLH

clone size: NA
V gene: TRBV28
CDR3 protein: ASRPGTALGEQY

clone size: NA
V gene: TRBV15
CDR3 protein: ATNQRESGETQY

clone size: NA
V gene: TRBV5-1
CDR3 protein: ASSLGQGNHLRAEAF

clone size: NA
V gene: TRBV9
CDR3 protein: ASSVGNRGAYEQY

clone size: NA
V gene: TRBV19
CDR3 protein: ASSIVGLASADTQY

clone size: NA
V gene: TRBV7-9
CDR3 protein: ASSFLAGGPTDTQY